Sequencing of this T cell receptor (beta chain) was carried out in a study of Ad26.COV2.S vaccination and SARS-CoV-2 variants. Germline loops: CDR1 MNHNY, CDR2 SVGAGI (reference sequence). CDR3 length: 14 residues. Trimming removed 7 bases at V and 3 bases at J, with 13 bases between. Clones were read by immunoSEQ multiplex PCR, and TCRdb kept only the in-frame ones, dropping some. The data show approximately 410,000 clones, about 90% seen once. Documented treatment: 19 received Ad26.COV2.S at low or high dose, single or two shots; about five received placebo; per-sample allocation not given. The samples date from day 63 after the first vaccine or placebo injection. Its platform was an Ad26 vector, and its expressed antigen was Wuhan-strain SARS-CoV-2 spike.

This clonotype was obtained from a person aged 18-65 years who received the Ad26.COV2.S COVID-19 vaccine or a placebo. V and J are TRBV6-6 and TRBJ2-1; unclear D gene. The sequences come from peripheral blood, collected in a trial of Ad26.COV2.S vaccine versus placebo. Here the CDR3 reads CASTPSDGYNEQFF. The DNA of the CDR3 is TGTGCCAGCACCCCCTCGGACGGCTACAATGAGCAGTTCTTC.